This TCR beta chain was identified in a study of shared clonotypes between healthy human individuals. Study-wide results and caveats: Large sequencing depth failed to make sorted-subset sequencing complete, rarefaction showed.

In the naive CD8 group, cells lacked CD45RO and were positively selected for CCR7, so terminally differentiated effector memory CD45RA+ cells were left out. HIV-negative, healthy adults without recent acute infections or vaccinations were the donors. Caucasian adults living in Nashville, Tennessee, provided all samples. On this clone itself: Its target is not known.

TCRdb keeps only in-frame clones here, not all; method: immunoSEQ multiplex PCR. Of some 2 million clones in the sample, roughly 95% are singletons; the top ten hold approximately 1%. CDR1 and CDR2 from the germline V gene are SQVTM and ANQGSEA. This CDR3 region has 13 residues. V shed 7 bases and J 4 bases; nucleotides not matched to a gene: 6. Sequenced: naive CD8+ T cells sorted from blood. The V call is TRBV29-1, the J call TRBJ2-3; 9 bases fit TRBD2. This sequence was found in a man aged 18 to 30 in good health. The CDR3 coding sequence is TGCAGCGCCCCGCGGGGGGGCGCAGATACGCAGTATTTT. Its protein product is CSAPRGGADTQYF.